This T cell receptor beta chain was recorded in a study of cytomegalovirus exposure and HLA in healthy donors (dated by TCRdb to about 2017). Describing the broader study: According to an earlier analysis of 550 to 700 of the donors, about 179 million T cells yielded roughly 110 million unique TCR beta sequences and roughly 280 Gb of sequence data. To predict cytomegalovirus infection status, the study combined high-throughput TCR immunosequencing, statistical association of individual TCRs with disease status, and machine learning. A later analysis re-examined previously published TCR beta repertoires from roughly 650 donors and added high-resolution HLA genotyping to investigate patterns of TCR occurrence. About 280 gigabases of sequencing data and approximately 85 million unique TCR sequences were included in an early release covering about 700 HLA-typed donors. The study aimed to test whether cataloging public T cell receptors could reveal signatures of past pathogen exposure. Because of strong linkage in the cohort, roughly five DR-DQ haplotypes were treated as single units for association and clustering. To decide whether each TCR beta V gene segment behaved as functional or pseudogenic, an earlier analysis of approximately 600 of the donors relied on high-throughput TCR beta sequencing. All discovery cohort repertoires had been generated using a single sequencing platform. Across roughly 420 genotyped donors of the cohort, an average of roughly 250,000 unique TCR beta nucleotide sequences per donor were sequenced, and 15% to 20% of those sequences were non-productive. A separate validation cohort of roughly 130 different subjects was used in addition to the roughly 670-subject first cohort. Of the roughly 400 genotyped donors, over 70% fell in the genetic ancestry cluster associated with self-reported Caucasian donors. The number of typed donors differed by locus: 629-630 for A, B, C, DRB1 and DQB1; approximately 540 for DQA1; roughly 600 for DPA1; and 450 to 480 for DPB1. Both class I and class II loci were covered by HLA typing, at four-digit resolution. The later analysis used no new phenotypic data to find candidate immune exposures, relying instead on TCR beta sequences and their occurrence across donors. The study used immunosequencing to profile the T cell repertoires of 670 or so subjects and linked those repertoires to cytomegalovirus serostatus. Alongside the repertoire data, information on donor age, sex, ethnicity and CMV serostatus was compiled. In a later genetic analysis, genome-wide SNP genotypes for about 60% of the 666 donors were used, and that subset was treated as a discovery cohort.

The library was produced with the immunoSEQ multiplex PCR assay. For the multiplex PCR, a mixture combining 60 forward primers for TCR Vbeta segments and 13 reverse primers for TCR Jbeta segments was used. The CDR3 region of rearranged TCR beta genes was amplified from genomic DNA by a multiplex PCR assay. The amplified TCR beta libraries were sequenced on the Illumina HiSeq System as 87-base-pair reads. As for how the authors treated the data: Across the 600 to 700 repertoires, a later analysis counted tens of millions of unique TCR beta chains, around 11 million of which were shared by at least two donors. Raw reads were error-corrected and collapsed into unique sequences with a nearest-neighbor algorithm that merged closely related sequences to remove PCR and sequencing errors. To assign V, D and J gene segments, CDR3 sequences were aligned to IMGT reference sequences. For a sequence to be retained, at least a six-nucleotide match to both a V gene segment and a J gene segment was required. A rearrangement counted as productive if the CDR3 had no stop codons and remained in frame with V and J, and every other rearrangement counted as non-productive. CDR3 was defined by IMGT convention, running from the second conserved V-encoded cysteine to the conserved J-encoded phenylalanine. The earlier analysis of around 640 of the donors excluded sequences that lacked an unambiguous match to a single V gene segment. An earlier analysis of 587 of the donors called V segments functional above 56.7% productive rearrangements and segregating when the between-donor standard deviation exceeded 5%. A statistical classification framework was built for diagnosing cytomegalovirus status from the catalog of TCR beta chain sequences. V and J gene assignment, in a later analysis, came from comparing TCR nucleotide sequences with IMGT/GENE-DB human TR gene sequences. Using the TCRdist pipeline, a later analysis assigned CDR3 sequences along with most-parsimonious VDJ recombination scenarios. In a later analysis, each TCR beta chain was defined by its CDR3 amino acid sequence together with its V-gene family, and reads lacking a unique V-gene family were excluded. To address suspected cross-contamination and a sequencing artifact, a later analysis removed roughly 580 highly shared, low-generation-probability nucleotide sequences. A later analysis calculated a clonal expansion index for each public chain from normalized within-repertoire ranks of inferred template counts. In a later analysis, generation probabilities were computed with a VDJ recombination model fitted to out-of-frame rearrangements, and the resulting probabilities were checked against IGoR. A later analysis scored TCR-TCR, TCR-HLA and TCR-CMV co-occurrence with hypergeometric tests, applying a repertoire-size bias correction to TCR pairs. In a later analysis, false discovery rates were estimated by permuting HLA or CMV assignments 20 times. In a later analysis, co-occurring TCRs were grouped using DBSCAN, and TCRdist sequence similarity was added for clustering within HLA-allele-positive subsets. For co-occurrence clustering, repertoires with fewer than 30,000 or more than 120,000 public chains were excluded, along with four or five repertoires with anomalous nucleotide sharing. The table was pulled from immuneACCESS by TCRdb, which kept in-frame rearrangements only. Such tables lose some clones; where checked, under half of the loss comes from unresolved V genes, and the rest has no known cause. V, J and clone size were drawn from that table, and D and trimming were deduced from the DNA. Recorded for this sample are more than 65,000 clones; 60% to 80% of them occurred a single time. Approximately 6% of the sample goes to the ten largest clones.

The CDR1 and CDR2 encoded by the germline V gene (reference sequence) are SGHNT and YYREEE. Including cysteine and phenylalanine, the CDR3 has 15 amino acids. Only the CDR3 portion is preserved as DNA: 45 bases, with reading frame beginning at the first base. V is pared back by 4 bases and J by 7 bases, with 17 bases lying between the germline termini. This clone was observed a handful of times. It lacks a known antigen. No base quality values were provided; no much bigger clone lies one nucleotide off. The research as a whole found: Most CMV-associated TCR beta chains appeared to be HLA-restricted in a later analysis, and the HLA associations seemed to be driven largely by CMV exposure. Compared with the approximately 720-donor mean, donors in an Asian-associated ancestry cluster had fewer N-insertions in productive TCRs, according to a later genetic analysis. The classifier was reported to diagnose cytomegalovirus status with high specificity and sensitivity in both the original and validation cohorts. Some IMGT-functional V segments, including TRBV6-2 and TRBV6-3, could not be distinguished by the 87-base-pair reads and were therefore excluded. In this cohort, only TCR beta chains were sequenced, and detectable features were limited by the absence of alpha or paired-chain data. The sequencing pipeline was judged likely to have produced a cluster of highly shared sequence variants as a technical artifact. Roughly uniform sequencing depth across donors was assumed in presence/absence analyses, although this assumption may not hold. A further reported finding was that TCR beta sequences accurately predicted the HLA-A and HLA-B alleles for most subjects in the first cohort. V-gene and J-gene trimming of TCR beta chains was associated with a missense DCLRE1C variant in a later genetic analysis, and the association was replicated in an independent cohort. The study listed 164 TCR beta chains as associated with cytomegalovirus. Several of the top co-occurrence clusters appeared to be linked to parvovirus B19, influenza, CMV and Epstein-Barr virus, according to a later analysis. Correlated functional status among segregating V segments might reflect linkage disequilibrium, but an unknown experimental factor could not be ruled out. Because counts were too low, more than 15 rarely observed V segments, including chromosome 9 orphons, were excluded from the earlier analysis of some 590 of the donors. The only immune exposure information available for the cohort was CMV serostatus. It was suggested by the authors that the approach could potentially be generalized to other disease states and immunological phenotypes. While some public TCRs were present in many individuals, most TCR sequences turned up only very rarely across donors. Strong co-occurrence of HLA alleles, especially DR and DQ, made assigning TCR associations to individual alleles difficult. HLA typing was unavailable for some donors at each locus, so association tests used only the typed subset. In an earlier analysis of approximately 590 of the donors, most TCR beta V segments appeared in productive rearrangements about 87% or about 30% of the time, broadly matching IMGT annotations. Specific HLA alleles were associated with more than 15,000 TCR beta sequences at a false discovery rate of 0.05 in a later analysis. Compared with equally common non-associated chains, HLA-associated TCR beta chains in a later analysis were more clonally expanded and had lower generation probabilities. A later analysis found that TCR association rates varied across HLA loci, with DRB1 alleles showing the most associated TCRs and HLA-C alleles the fewest. A few of the identified cytomegalovirus-associated TCR beta chains were confirmed in vitro to be specific for cytomegalovirus antigens.

The cohort consisted of 600 or so healthy bone marrow donors. All cohort members were sampled while nominally healthy, although unrecorded immune exposures were likely present. The donor tested CMV seropositive and was one of the 289 seropositive cohort members. A peripheral blood sample was provided by each donor, and peripheral blood mononuclear cells were used for TCR beta sequencing. The Qiagen DNeasy Blood Extraction Kit was used to extract genomic DNA from the blood cell samples. This TCR was recovered from a woman in her 50s in good health and CMV-seropositive. The sample consisted of PBMCs. The sequence is built from TRBV5-4 and TRBJ1-4; a weak D assignment points to TRBD1 (5 bases agree). The sequence in DNA is TGTGCCAGCAGCCAAGGCGGCGGGGCATTTGAAAAACTGTTTTTT. This yields the protein CASSQGGGAFEKLFF.